The 21 T cell receptor beta chains below were found in one sample sequenced in a study of T cell responses to AZD1222 COVID-19 vaccine. Profiling relied on immunoSEQ multiplex PCR, and the TCRdb table lists in-frame clones only, not all of them. The data hold more than 45,000 clones, with roughly 83% observed a single time. Sequencing used peripheral blood, obtained on day 0 of AZD1222 vaccination. The source is an adult in good health.

V gene TRBV7-9 combines with J gene TRBJ2-1; 9 nucleotides line up with TRBD2. The junction had 10 bases not matched to a gene; V was cut back by 2 bases and J by 8 bases. Germline values: CDR1 SEHNR, CDR2 FQNEAQ (reference sequence). The CDR3 spans 16 residues. CDR3 DNA: TGTGCCAGCAGCTTATGGCGGGAGGGCCGCAGCGATGAGCAGTTCTTC. Translation gives CASSLWREGRSDEQFF.

CDR3 protein: CASSSGQGATNEKLFF. In nucleotides, the CDR3 is TGTGCCAGCAGCTCCGGACAGGGGGCAACTAATGAAAAACTGTTTTTT. V usage is TRBV5-8 and J usage is TRBJ1-4, with TRBD1 identical over 10 bases. Germline loops: CDR1 SGHTS, CDR2 YDEGEE. V was pared by 3 bases and J by 0 bases, with 2 bases of the junction left unmatched. There are 16 residues in the CDR3.

The rearrangement links TRBV28 to TRBJ1-2, with a weak D call TRBD1 (5 bases). Germline V lookup: CDR1 MDHEN, CDR2 SYDVKM. V lost 4 bases and J 0 bases, leaving 9 bases between the germline ends. CDR3 size: 14 residues. The CDR3 DNA reads as TGTGCCAGCAGTTATGGGACGTCTAACTATGGCTACACCTTC. This gives the protein CASSYGTSNYGYTF.

V gene TRBV6-5 combines with J gene TRBJ1-6; tentatively, D is TRBD1 (6 bases). In germline, CDR1 is MNHEY, CDR2 SVGAGI. Trimming removed 5 bases at V and 5 bases at J, with 10 bases between. The CDR3 spans 14 residues. The CDR3 sequence: CASSRDTDNSPLHF. CDR3 sequence (DNA): TGTGCCAGCAGTCGGGACACCGATAATTCACCCCTCCACTTT.

The chain carries TRBV5-8 and TRBJ2-3; TRBD2 agrees at 14 bases. Germline CDR1 and CDR2: SGHTS and YDEGEE. The CDR3 runs to 19 residues. Germline trimming cut 4 bases from V and 4 bases from J; bases unmatched to any gene: 14. CDR3 loop: CASSTLAGTSGSLPDTQYF. The CDR3 region has the DNA TGTGCCAGCAGCACATTGGCGGGGACTAGCGGGAGCCTCCCAGATACGCAGTATTTT.

The CDR3 bases are TGTGCCAGCATCCGCCGAGCAGGGGGCATCCACGAGCAGTACTTC. It specifies CASIRRAGGIHEQYF. The chain recombines TRBV6-5 with TRBJ2-7, with 8 bases fitting TRBD1. This CDR3 contains 15 residues. The germline V gene has CDR1 MNHEY and CDR2 SVGAGI. V shed 7 bases, J shed 5 bases, and the junction held 13 bases outside the gene matches.

The CDR3 nucleotides read TGTGCCATCAGCTCCACACAGGGAGACACCGGGGAGCTGTTTTTT. Amino acids: CAISSTQGDTGELFF. The chain recombines TRBV10-3 with TRBJ2-2, with D perhaps TRBD1 (6 bases). The CDR3 has 15 residues. CDR1 ENHRY and CDR2 SYGVKD come from the germline V gene. V was shortened by 6 bases and J by 3 bases, with 14 bases between the two germline ends.

This chain uses TRBV5-3 with TRBJ1-2; D gene ambiguous. TRBV5-3 is an ORF, and what it does is uncertain. V was cut by 3 bases and J by 4 bases, with 19 bases left in between. This CDR3 has 16 residues. The CDR3 DNA reads as TGTGCCAGAAGCTCCGCATTTCGCGGCCGCCTCTATGGCTACACCTTC. This translates into CARSSAFRGRLYGYTF.

The chain recombines TRBV28 with TRBJ1-1; D is uncertain. The V end was cut by 4 bases, the J end by 0 bases, with 9 bases between. Germline V CDR1 and CDR2: MDHEN, SYDVKM. The CDR3 length is 14 residues. CDR3 region: CASSSPGMNTEAFF. For the CDR3, the DNA is TGTGCCAGCAGTTCCCCGGGGATGAACACTGAAGCTTTCTTT.

This chain links TRBV6-1 with TRBJ2-2; no clear D. Trimming left V 1 base short and J 4 bases short, with 4 bases between. CDR3 length: 13 amino acids. Germline V gene data show CDR1 as MNHNS and CDR2 as SASEGT. DNA for the CDR3: TGTGCCAGCAGTGAAGAGAGCACCGGGGAGCTGTTTTTT. It specifies CASSEESTGELFF.

This clone has just one count. The genes are TRBV5-1 and TRBJ2-5; D might be TRBD1 (6 bases). Germline lookup yields CDR1 SGHRS and CDR2 YFSETQ. V gave up 2 bases and J gave up 5 bases, with 13 bases separating them. This CDR3 has 14 amino acids. CDR3 sequence (DNA): TGCGCCAGCAGCTTTTCTCGACAGGACGAGACCCAGTACTTC. Translation: CASSFSRQDETQYF.

This chain uses TRBV5-1 with TRBJ2-2; D may be TRBD1 or TRBD2 (5 bases each). The germline CDR1 and CDR2 sequences are SGHRS and YFSETQ. Trimming cost V 4 bases and J 1 base, with 11 bases left between them. The CDR3 sequence is 15 residues long. CDR3 coding DNA: TGCGCCAGCAGCCCTGGGACGGGGAACACCGGGGAGCTGTTTTTT. Translating it yields CASSPGTGNTGELFF. Full variable domain (missing parts from reference TRBV5-1 and TRBJ2-2): KAGVTQTPRYLIKTRGQQVTLSCSPISGHRSVSWYQQTPGQGLQFLFEYFSETQRNKGNFPGRFSGRQFSNSRSEMNVSTLELGDSALYLCASSPGTGNTGELFFGEGSRLTVL.

The rearrangement links TRBV28 to TRBJ2-5, with TRBD1 identical over 8 bases. This CDR3 comprises 17 residues. V gave up 7 bases and J gave up 5 bases; unmatched junction bases: 18. The germline CDR1 and CDR2 sequences are MDHEN and SYDVKM. The CDR3 region has the DNA TGTGCCAGCAACCAAGGACAGGGCCAGGGATTTAGGGAGACCCAGTACTTC. It specifies CASNQGQGQGFRETQYF. The complete variable domain, with remaining parts taken from reference TRBV28 and TRBJ2-5, reads DVKVTQSSRYLVKRTGEKVFLECVQDMDHENMFWYRQDPGLGLRLIYFSYDVKMKEKGDIPEGYSVSREKKERFSLILESASTNQTSMYLCASNQGQGQGFRETQYFGPGTRLLVL.

This clone was seen just once. The chain uses TRBV11-3 and TRBJ2-7; 8 bases fit TRBD2. J lost 1 base, V lost 6 bases, and 8 bases had no gene match. Germline loops: CDR1 SGHNT, CDR2 YENEEA. The length of the CDR3 is 15 residues. CDR3 DNA: TGTGCCAGCAGTCGTACCGGGACTAGTTCCTACGAGCAGTACTTC. Its protein product is CASSRTGTSSYEQYF.

The genes are TRBV7-2 and TRBJ1-1; TRBD1 is a possible D gene (6 bases). This CDR3 comprises 15 residues. Between the trimmed V and J ends, which lost 1 base and 6 bases, there was a span of 15 bases. Germline CDR1 is SGHTA and CDR2 is FQGNSA. Written as DNA, the CDR3 is TGTGCCAGCAGCTTAGTTGGGGGCGTTTCTGCTGAAGCTTTCTTT. Translation gives CASSLVGGVSAEAFF.

The chain recombines TRBV27 with TRBJ1-2; D may be TRBD1 (6 bases). V was clipped by 3 bases and J by 4 bases, with 15 bases between them. In germline, CDR1 is MNHEY, CDR2 SMNVEV (reference sequence). This CDR3 contains 15 residues. CDR3 nucleotide sequence: TGTGCCAGCAGTTTCGGTGACAGGATTGCCTATGGCTACACCTTC. Translated: CASSFGDRIAYGYTF.

The rearrangement uses TRBV7-9 and TRBJ2-1; D ambiguous. Between the trimmed V and J ends, which lost 5 bases and 0 bases, there was a span of 11 bases. The CDR3 contains 15 residues. CDR1 is SEHNR, CDR2 FQNEAQ, per germline (reference sequence). In DNA, the CDR3 is TGTGCCAGCAGCCCCGCGCTGGTCTCCTACAATGAGCAGTTCTTC. Its protein is CASSPALVSYNEQFF.

The chain recombines TRBV7-8 with TRBJ2-5; the D call may be TRBD1 or TRBD2 (6 bases each). The CDR3 runs to 13 residues. Germline V gene sequence: CDR1 SGHVS, CDR2 FQNEAQ. The V and J ends lost 5 bases and 5 bases respectively, with 12 bases between them. CDR3 region: CASSRGGMETQYF. DNA of the CDR3: TGTGCCAGCAGCCGAGGGGGGATGGAGACCCAGTACTTC.

V usage is TRBV15 and J usage is TRBJ1-1, with a possible D match to TRBD1 (5 bases). The CDR3 contains 14 residues. V shed 0 bases and J shed 10 bases, with 15 bases lying between them. Looked up from germline, CDR1 is LNHNV and CDR2 is YYDKDF (reference sequence). CDR3 loop: CATSRDLAGGAAFF. DNA of the CDR3: TGTGCCACCAGCAGAGATCTGGCCGGCGGGGCAGCTTTCTTT.

This chain links TRBV11-3 with TRBJ2-2; D ambiguous. Trimming took off 2 bases at V and 8 bases at J, with 6 bases between the two ends. Germline-derived CDR1 and CDR2 are SGHNT and YENEEA. This CDR3 spans 12 amino acids. DNA of the CDR3: TGTGCCAGCAGCTTACTGCAGGGGGAGCTGTTTTTT. It yields the protein CASSLLQGELFF.

The V call is TRBV28, the J call TRBJ2-7; D gene uncertain. V lost 4 bases to trimming and J lost 0 bases, with 16 bases between them. Germline CDR1 and CDR2: MDHEN and SYDVKM. The CDR3 has 16 amino acids. The CDR3 spells CASSSAGQASSYEQYF. The CDR3 bases are TGTGCCAGCAGTTCGGCCGGGCAGGCGAGCTCCTACGAGCAGTACTTC. Variable domain in full (rest from reference TRBV28 and TRBJ2-7): DVKVTQSSRYLVKRTGEKVFLECVQDMDHENMFWYRQDPGLGLRLIYFSYDVKMKEKGDIPEGYSVSREKKERFSLILESASTNQTSMYLCASSSAGQASSYEQYFGPGTRLTVT.